This T cell receptor beta chain was recovered during a study of cytomegalovirus exposure and HLA in healthy donors. The PCR used 60 Vbeta and 13 Jbeta primers. Clones were sequenced by immunoSEQ multiplex PCR, and TCRdb holds only the in-frame ones, with some missing. Of more than 95,000 clones in the sample, around 77% were seen once. This clone was counted a few times. The antigen is unknown. Study results and caveats: Later on, analysis showed that most CMV-associated TCR beta chains appeared to be HLA-restricted.

The receptor's source is a man aged 45-65 years in good health and CMV-seropositive. The sequencing sample was made of PBMCs.

CDR3 nucleotide sequence: TGTGCCAGCAGCTTAGGTAGCCCGCAGGGAGGGTCCGAGCAGTACTTC. Amino acid sequence: CASSLGSPQGGSEQYF. The gene calls are TRBV7-6 and TRBJ2-7, with 7 bases identical to TRBD2. The CDR3 loop spans 16 amino acids. Germline V gives CDR1 SGHVS, CDR2 FNYEAQ. Trimming cost V 1 base and J 6 bases; bases outside gene matches: 12.